The present T cell receptor beta chain was sequenced within a study of T cell responses to AZD1222 COVID-19 vaccine listed by TCRdb under 2021. In terms of the full investigation: AZD1222 recipients with second doses at about 4 weeks or about 12 weeks were pooled, because spike-specific TCR depth and breadth did not differ between schedules. A total of under 250 trial participants underwent TCR sequencing, of whom 200 to 220 had received two doses of AZD1222 and about 26 had received two doses of the MenACWY control vaccine. Enrollment into the trials was organized by age into subgroups of 18-55, 56-69 and 70-plus years, and those subgroups contained about 160, 30 and 59 TCR-sequenced participants, respectively. Paper-wide results and their limitations: The vaccine-associated CD4 TCRs covered the entire spike protein, and the dominant responses fell in regions 160-218 and 743-854. Reportedly, close to half of the unique spike-specific TCRs recognized epitopes lying outside the regions that are mutated in the B.1.351 and B.1.1.7 variants. Because no samples from the day 14 peak response were available, repertoires could be characterized only after the peak T cell response. Only five or six AZD1222 recipients were SARS-CoV-2 seropositive at baseline, limiting conclusions about previously exposed vaccinees. The 56-69-year group was small, and its depth increase did not reach significance, likely because of low power. A significant rise in spike-specific TCR breadth and depth was observed after two AZD1222 doses relative to day 0 and relative to MenACWY recipients. Participants were mostly white British and included more females than males, and it was suggested by the authors that clonal diversity may have been underestimated.

V and J are truncated by 6 bases and 2 bases respectively, leaving an intervening sequence of 11 bases. The CDR3 starts with the cysteine, ends with the phenylalanine, and has 13 residues. CDR3 DNA is the only sequence kept; it has 39 bases, read in frame from the first base. CDR1 and CDR2 are drawn from the germline V gene (reference sequence): GTSNPN, SVGIG. The CDR3 regions of human TCRbeta chains were analyzed by immunosequencing. The study's own analysis went as follows. Repertoire TCRs were matched against a reference library of SARS-CoV-2-specific TCRs generated with the MIRA antigen-specificity platform. Breadth meant the fraction of unique TCRs that were SARS-CoV-2-associated, whereas depth meant the fraction of total T cells that were SARS-CoV-2-associated. Using the MIRA data, every spike-specific TCR was mapped to the spike region that the TCR reacted to and assigned to either a CD4 or a CD8 class. Log10-transformed breadth and depth values were compared by one-way ANOVA with Sidak's multiple comparisons tests. TCRdb carries this immuneACCESS record with in-frame sequences only. Its versions omit some clonotypes, under half of them owing to an unresolved V gene in the studies checked, with the rest unexplained. V and J calls and clone size are copied from that table; D and trimming were computed from the DNA. The sample table contains roughly 140,000 clones; only one count was recorded for approximately 90% of them. The ten most abundant clones make up approximately 15% of the sample.

Interpreted using the paper, the time point label stands for: baseline before first vaccination. Vaccinee samples came from UK trials COV001 and COV002, including a single-blind randomized controlled phase 2/3 trial of AZD1222 (ChAdOx1 nCoV-19) in healthy adults. For TCRbeta chain sequencing, PBMC samples from trial participants were taken at day 0 and at day 28 after the second dose. On this clone itself: Its binding antigen is unknown. Per-nucleotide qualities are absent, and no much larger clonotype sits a single base away.

This receptor was taken from an adult in good health. The input for sequencing was peripheral blood, taken on day 0 of AZD1222 vaccination. The V and J genes are TRBV30 and TRBJ1-5; the D gene is perhaps TRBD1, from 6 matching bases. CDR3 reads: CACNRDGNQPQHF. Here is the DNA: TGTGCCTGTAACAGGGATGGCAATCAGCCCCAGCATTTT.